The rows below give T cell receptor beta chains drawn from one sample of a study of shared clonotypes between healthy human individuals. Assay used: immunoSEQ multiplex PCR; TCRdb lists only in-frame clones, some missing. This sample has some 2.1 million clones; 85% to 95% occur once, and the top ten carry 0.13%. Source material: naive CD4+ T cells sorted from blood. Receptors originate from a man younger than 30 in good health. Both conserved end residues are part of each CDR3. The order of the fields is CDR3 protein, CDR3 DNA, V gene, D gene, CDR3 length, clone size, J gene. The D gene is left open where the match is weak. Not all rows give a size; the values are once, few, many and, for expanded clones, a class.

CDR3aa: CASSVPREPGELFF; CDR3nt: TGTGCCAGCAGCGTACCCAGGGAGCCCGGGGAGCTGTTTTTT; v_gene: TRBV21-1; d_gene: .; len: 14; abundance: .; j_gene: TRBJ2-2
CDR3aa: CASSFNPRGAYGYTF; CDR3nt: TGTGCCAGCAGTTTCAATCCCAGGGGGGCCTACGGCTACACCTTC; v_gene: TRBV27; d_gene: TRBD1; len: 15; abundance: .; j_gene: TRBJ1-2
CDR3aa: CASGLETQYF; CDR3nt: TGTGCCAGCGGTTTAGAGACCCAGTACTTC; v_gene: TRBV28; d_gene: .; len: 10; abundance: .; j_gene: TRBJ2-5
CDR3aa: CASSPGTGMGYTF; CDR3nt: TGTGCCAGCTCACCCGGGACAGGGATGGGCTACACCTTC; v_gene: TRBV18; d_gene: TRBD1; len: 13; abundance: .; j_gene: TRBJ1-2
CDR3aa: CASSLGIATDNQPQHF; CDR3nt: TGTGCCAGCAGCCTCGGGATCGCTACCGACAATCAGCCCCAGCATTTT; v_gene: TRBV16; d_gene: .; len: 16; abundance: once; j_gene: TRBJ1-5
CDR3aa: CASSYSAQVREQYF; CDR3nt: TGTGCCAGCAGTTACTCGGCGCAGGTCAGGGAGCAGTACTTC; v_gene: TRBV6-6; d_gene: .; len: 14; abundance: .; j_gene: TRBJ2-7
CDR3aa: CASSLGLAGGTGELFF; CDR3nt: TGTGCCAGCAGTTTAGGACTAGCGGGGGGTACCGGGGAGCTGTTTTTT; v_gene: TRBV28; d_gene: TRBD2; len: 16; abundance: .; j_gene: TRBJ2-2
CDR3aa: CASKGQGFGYTF; CDR3nt: TGTGCCAGTAAGGGACAGGGGTTTGGCTACACCTTC; v_gene: TRBV19; d_gene: TRBD1; len: 12; abundance: .; j_gene: TRBJ1-2
CDR3aa: CASGGVTDTQYF; CDR3nt: TGTGCCAGCGGGGGGGTGACAGATACGCAGTATTTT; v_gene: TRBV21-1; d_gene: .; len: 12; abundance: .; j_gene: TRBJ2-3
CDR3aa: CAFGAGGPNEQFF; CDR3nt: TGTGCCTTCGGCGCGGGAGGGCCCAATGAGCAGTTCTTC; v_gene: TRBV30; d_gene: TRBD2; len: 13; abundance: .; j_gene: TRBJ2-1
CDR3aa: CASSWGDRGLDTEAFF; CDR3nt: TGCGCCAGCAGCTGGGGGGACAGGGGCCTGGACACTGAAGCTTTCTTT; v_gene: TRBV5-1; d_gene: TRBD1; len: 16; abundance: .; j_gene: TRBJ1-1
CDR3aa: CAWSGPGGEAFF; CDR3nt: TGTGCCTGGAGTGGCCCCGGCGGTGAAGCTTTCTTT; v_gene: TRBV30; d_gene: .; len: 12; abundance: .; j_gene: TRBJ1-1
CDR3aa: CASSHSQGGFSMYNEQFF; CDR3nt: TGCGCCAGCAGCCACTCACAGGGAGGCTTTAGTATGTACAATGAGCAGTTCTTC; v_gene: TRBV4-1; d_gene: .; len: 18; abundance: .; j_gene: TRBJ2-1
CDR3aa: CATPKDSGSNTGELFF; CDR3nt: TGCGCCACCCCAAAGGATAGCGGATCGAACACCGGGGAGCTGTTTTTT; v_gene: TRBV5-1; d_gene: .; len: 16; abundance: .; j_gene: TRBJ2-2
CDR3aa: CASSLNQGNEQFF; CDR3nt: TGCGCCAGCAGTTTGAACCAGGGTAATGAGCAGTTCTTC; v_gene: TRBV5-1; d_gene: .; len: 13; abundance: .; j_gene: TRBJ2-1
CDR3aa: CASEDLGIKDGQPQHF; CDR3nt: TGTGCCAGCGAAGATCTGGGGATAAAGGATGGTCAGCCCCAGCATTTT; v_gene: TRBV28; d_gene: .; len: 16; abundance: .; j_gene: TRBJ1-5
CDR3aa: CASSLTGRGNTEAFF; CDR3nt: TGTGCCAGCAGTTTAACAGGGCGGGGGAACACTGAAGCTTTCTTT; v_gene: TRBV28; d_gene: .; len: 15; abundance: .; j_gene: TRBJ1-1